The 32 T cell receptor beta chains below were found in one sample sequenced in a study of blood T cells in healthy people across ages. Alongside a J-beta primer mix, a sample-barcoded 5' primer served in a second PCR lasting 7 to 11 cycles. Via MiXCR, TCRdb re-called the 5' RACE reads, giving one row per CDR3 protein. The sample yields some 800,000 distinct CDR3 sequences, more than 20% seen once. The same specimen was also included in a second study, on T cells of mothers and their children.

Specimen: blood. The receptors shown here come from a boy younger than 18 in good health.

This clonotype was seen a few times. This chain connects TRBV20-1 to TRBJ2-5, with a tentative D call TRBD2 (5 bases). Between the trimmed V and J ends, which lost 1 base and 5 bases, there was a span of 17 bases. This CDR3 spans 15 amino acids. Germline V lookup: CDR1 DFQATT, CDR2 SNEGSKA (reference sequence). CDR3 nucleotide sequence: TGCAGTGCTAGAGCCATACTAGGGCTCTGGGAGACCCAGTACTTC. This gives the protein CSARAILGLWETQYF.

This clonotype has just a few counts. This chain connects TRBV5-5 to TRBJ2-2; perhaps TRBD1 as D (7 bases). V lost 4 bases, J lost 0 bases, and 19 bases lay in between. CDR1 is SGHKS, CDR2 YYEKEE, per germline (reference sequence). The CDR3 covers 18 residues. The CDR3 reads CASSHYGPGGSNTGELFF. CDR3 nucleotide sequence: TGTGCCAGCAGCCACTACGGCCCAGGGGGGTCGAACACCGGGGAGCTGTTTTTT.

This rearrangement joins TRBV29-1 to TRBJ2-2; 12 positions match TRBD2. This CDR3 is 14 amino acids long. The V gene end was trimmed by 7 bases and the J gene end by 1 base; junction bases not matched to a gene: 1. Germline V lookup: CDR1 SQVTM, CDR2 ANQGSEA. The CDR3 coding sequence is TGCAGCGCGGGACTAGCGGGGAACACCGGGGAGCTGTTTTTT. Translation: CSAGLAGNTGELFF.

The table lists this clonotype with a few counts. This rearrangement joins TRBV6-5 to TRBJ1-5; TRBD1 might be the D (5 bases). Between the trimmed V and J ends, which lost 8 bases and 6 bases, there was a span of 14 bases. This CDR3 is 13 amino acids long. Germline lookup yields CDR1 MNHEY and CDR2 SVGAGI. CDR3 bases: TGTGCCAGCGGATCGGGGGGTATTCAGCCCCAGCATTTT. Its protein is CASGSGGIQPQHF.

This clonotype has only a few counts. The chain couples TRBV4-3 to TRBJ1-1; unclear D gene. Looked up from germline, CDR1 is LGHNA and CDR2 is YSLEER. V lost 0 bases and J 3 bases, leaving 11 bases between the germline ends. The CDR3 runs 15 residues. The CDR3 reads CASSQDTTPYTEAFF. The CDR3 DNA reads TGCGCCAGCAGCCAAGATACAACACCATACACTGAAGCTTTCTTT.

The gene calls are TRBV9 and TRBJ2-1; TRBD2 matches at 9 bases. The CDR3 sequence is 15 residues long. CDR1 and CDR2 from the germline V gene are SGDLS and YYNGEE. Trimming took 0 bases from V and 8 from J; bases not matched to a gene: 6. DNA of the CDR3: TGTGCCAGCAGCGTAGCGCCTAGCGGGGTGGATGAGCAGTTCTTC. It is translated as CASSVAPSGVDEQFF.

V gene TRBV3-1 combines with J gene TRBJ2-1, with TRBD1 matching 9 bases. Germline loops: CDR1 LGHDT, CDR2 YNNKEL (reference sequence). V lost 2 bases to trimming and J lost 9 bases; unmatched junction nucleotides: 8. This CDR3 is built from 15 residues. DNA of the CDR3: TGTGCCAGCAGCCAAATACCGGGACAGGGTGGTGAGCAGTTCTTC. Protein product: CASSQIPGQGGEQFF.

The chain recombines TRBV7-9 with TRBJ2-2, with no clear D. Trimming removed 1 base at V and 6 bases at J, with 15 bases between. This CDR3 contains 16 residues. Germline V gene lookup returns CDR1 SEHNR and CDR2 FQNEAQ (reference sequence). This CDR3 reads CASSLGGDPRPGELFF. CDR3 bases: TGTGCCAGCAGCTTAGGTGGCGACCCGCGGCCCGGGGAGCTGTTTTTT.

The chain employs TRBV7-9 and TRBJ2-5; D is possibly TRBD1 or TRBD2 (5 bases each). This CDR3 is 14 amino acids long. The V end was cut by 5 bases, the J end by 5 bases, with 15 bases between. Germline loops: CDR1 SEHNR, CDR2 FQNEAQ (reference sequence). CDR3 loop: CASSPAGTGETQYF. CDR3 in DNA: TGTGCCAGCAGCCCCGCCGGGACCGGGGAGACCCAGTACTTC.

The rearrangement links TRBV27 to TRBJ1-4; TRBD1 matches 7 bases. The trim removed 5 bases at V and 6 bases at J, leaving 9 bases unmatched. The germline gives CDR1 MNHEY, CDR2 SMNVEV (reference sequence). The CDR3 loop spans 15 amino acids. The CDR3 nucleotides read TGTGCCAGCAGTAAAGACAGGGAGGGCCATGAAAAACTGTTTTTT. Amino acid sequence: CASSKDREGHEKLFF.

V usage is TRBV5-1 and J usage is TRBJ1-4; D is unclear. V dropped 2 bases and J dropped 5 bases, with 10 bases sitting between them. The CDR3 has 14 residues. Germline assignment: CDR1 SGHRS and CDR2 YFSETQ. CDR3 in amino acids: CASSFYGVNEKLFF. In DNA form, the CDR3 reads TGCGCCAGCAGCTTTTACGGAGTAAATGAAAAACTGTTTTTT. Complete variable domain (other parts from reference TRBV5-1 and TRBJ1-4): KAGVTQTPRYLIKTRGQQVTLSCSPISGHRSVSWYQQTPGQGLQFLFEYFSETQRNKGNFPGRFSGRQFSNSRSEMNVSTLELGDSALYLCASSFYGVNEKLFFGSGTQLSVL.

This chain connects TRBV6-2 or TRBV6-3 to TRBJ1-5; TRBD1 agrees at 11 bases. The CDR3 extends over 15 amino acids. Germline V lookup: CDR1 MNHEY, CDR2 SVGEGT. The junction had 8 bases not matched to a gene; V was cut back by 7 bases and J by 6 bases. The CDR3 reads CASTHGDRGGQPQHF. CDR3 in DNA: TGTGCCAGCACCCACGGGGACAGGGGGGGTCAGCCCCAGCATTTT.

This clonotype was recorded a few times. CDR3 nucleotide sequence: TGTGCCAGCAGTAAGTGGGCGGATCAAGAGACCCAGTACTTC. Its protein is CASSKWADQETQYF. This chain links TRBV27 with TRBJ2-5; D gene uncertain. Germline CDR1 MNHEY, CDR2 SMNVEV (reference sequence). This CDR3 comprises 14 residues. V shed 5 bases and J shed 2 bases, with 12 bases lying between them.

This clonotype was seen repeatedly, ten times or more. The rearrangement joins TRBV4-3 to TRBJ1-1; 7 positions match TRBD1. V lost 0 bases, J lost 4 bases, and 5 bases stayed unmatched. Germline V lookup: CDR1 LGHNA, CDR2 YSLEER. CDR3 size: 15 residues. The CDR3: CASSQEVSGGTEAFF. CDR3 bases: TGCGCCAGCAGCCAAGAAGTATCAGGGGGCACTGAAGCTTTCTTT.

This clonotype was observed a handful of times. The gene calls are TRBV7-8 and TRBJ2-5; maybe TRBD2 (5 bases). This CDR3 contains 14 residues. V lost 2 bases to trimming and J lost 4 bases, with 11 bases between them. CDR1 and CDR2 from the germline V gene are SGHVS and FQNEAQ. CDR3 nucleotides: TGTGCCAGCAGCTTAAGGCCCAGCGGAGAGACCCAGTACTTC. Translated, it gives CASSLRPSGETQYF.

This clonotype occurred many times. The CDR3 DNA follows: TGCAGTGCTACCCTCTTATGGGAGACCCAGTACTTC. It specifies CSATLLWETQYF. The chain is built from TRBV20-1 and TRBJ2-5, with no clear D. Germline values: CDR1 DFQATT, CDR2 SNEGSKA (reference sequence). Trimming took off 4 bases at V and 5 bases at J, with 11 bases between the two ends. The CDR3 consists of 12 residues.

This chain connects TRBV7-9 to TRBJ2-7; D might be TRBD2 (6 bases). The ends were cut back, 8 bases at V and 4 bases at J, with 18 bases in the middle. This CDR3 is 14 amino acids long. CDR1 and CDR2 (germline): SEHNR, FQNEAQ (reference sequence). The CDR3 bases are TGTGCCAGCTGCAATGGACTAATAAGTTACGAGCAGTACTTC. Its protein is CASCNGLISYEQYF.

The rearrangement uses TRBV3-1 and TRBJ1-2; D is unclear. The length of the CDR3 is 15 residues. In germline, CDR1 is LGHDT, CDR2 YNNKEL (reference sequence). V dropped 3 bases and J dropped 4 bases, with 15 bases sitting between them. CDR3 in DNA: TGTGCCAGCAGCCAGGCTGGAGAGGGTACCTATGGCTACACCTTC. This translates into CASSQAGEGTYGYTF. The full variable domain, rest sourced from reference TRBV3-1 and TRBJ1-2, is DTAVSQTPKYLVTQMGNDKSIKCEQNLGHDTMYWYKQDSKKFLKIMFSYNNKELIINETVPNRFSPKSPDKAHLNLHINSLELGDSAVYFCASSQAGEGTYGYTFGSGTRLTVV.

The rearrangement uses TRBV6-6 and TRBJ2-7; 10 positions match TRBD2. Germline lookup yields CDR1 MNHNY and CDR2 SVGAGI (reference sequence). With V trimmed by 0 bases and J by 4 bases, 3 bases remained unmatched. The CDR3 totals 15 residues. The CDR3 nucleotides are TGTGCCAGCAGTTACTCCCCTAGCGGGAGTTACGAGCAGTACTTC. Translating it yields CASSYSPSGSYEQYF.

This clonotype has only a few counts. The chain is built from TRBV6-1 and TRBJ2-3; 9 bases agree with TRBD2. The CDR3 loop spans 16 amino acids. Trimming cost V 6 bases and J 1 base; bases outside gene matches: 8. Germline assignment: CDR1 MNHNS and CDR2 SASEGT. The DNA for the CDR3 is TGTGCCAGCAGCCGTGGGGAGCGGGGGGGCACAGATACGCAGTATTTT. It codes for CASSRGERGGTDTQYF.

V is TRBV29-1 and J is TRBJ1-4, with D hard to call. The ends were cut back, 6 bases at V and 8 bases at J, with 7 bases in the middle. Germline V lookup: CDR1 SQVTM, CDR2 ANQGSEA. The CDR3 has 10 amino acids. The CDR3 here is CSVLGEKLFF. The CDR3, as DNA: TGCAGCGTCTTGGGGGAAAAACTGTTTTTT.

This clonotype was observed a few times. The V and J genes are TRBV7-2 and TRBJ2-5, with D possibly TRBD2 on 5 matching bases. The CDR3 is 14 residues long. Trimming took off 1 base at V and 6 bases at J, with 12 bases between the two ends. From germline, CDR1 is SGHTA and CDR2 FQGNSA. The CDR3 is CASSLGASPQTQYF. CDR3 sequence (DNA): TGTGCCAGCAGCTTAGGGGCTAGCCCCCAGACCCAGTACTTC.

In regard to this clonotype: Germline is not matched at one junction end, which may reflect a read error. The chain uses TRBV28 and TRBJ2-7; 9 nucleotides agree with TRBD1. The CDR3 spans 14 residues. The V gene's germline CDR1 is MDHEN and CDR2 SYDVKM. CDR3 DNA sequence: TGTGCCAGCACCGCCGGGGGACAGGGCCTTCTCTCTAACTTC. Amino acids: CASTAGGQGLLSNF.

This clonotype was seen a handful of times. The CDR3 is CAISEGRPPTYEQYF. In DNA form, the CDR3 reads TGTGCCATCAGTGAGGGGAGGCCTCCCACCTACGAGCAGTACTTC. J is TRBJ2-7 and V is TRBV10-3; possibly TRBD2 for D (6 bases). Per germline, CDR1 ENHRY and CDR2 SYGVKD. Trimming removed 2 bases at V and 2 bases at J, with 13 bases between. CDR3 length: 15 residues.

This clonotype was counted a few times. The chain uses TRBV7-2 and TRBJ2-5, with 14 nucleotides matching TRBD2. CDR1 and CDR2 from the germline V gene are SGHTA and FQGNSA. The length of the CDR3 is 15 residues. After removal of 5 bases from V and 5 bases from J, the junction contained 4 bases not matched to a gene. The CDR3 loop is CASSTTSGGAETQYF. CDR3 bases: TGTGCCAGCAGCACGACTAGCGGGGGGGCGGAGACCCAGTACTTC.

This clonotype has ten or more counts. The V call is TRBV7-2, the J call TRBJ2-7; 7 nucleotides align to TRBD1. Germline V CDR1 and CDR2: SGHTA, FQGNSA. V was clipped by 6 bases and J by 1 base; unmatched bases: 3. The CDR3 runs to 13 residues. CDR3 sequence: CASRGTASYEQYF. CDR3 nucleotides: TGTGCCAGCAGGGGGACAGCTTCCTACGAGCAGTACTTC.

This clonotype was seen ten or more times. The chain uses TRBV5-1 and TRBJ2-1; D is uncertain. Germline V gene data show CDR1 as SGHRS and CDR2 as YFSETQ. The CDR3 has 12 residues. The V end was cut by 0 bases, the J end by 9 bases, with 7 bases between. CDR3 residues: CASSLGTGEQFF. For the CDR3, the DNA is TGCGCCAGCAGCTTGGGGACGGGTGAGCAGTTCTTC.

The genes are TRBV28 and TRBJ1-6, with D unclear. V was clipped by 3 bases and J by 0 bases, with 9 bases between them. CDR1 and CDR2 (germline): MDHEN, SYDVKM. The CDR3 is 16 amino acids. The CDR3 DNA reads as TGTGCCAGCAGTTTTGGTGTGAGCTCCTATAATTCACCCCTCCACTTT. Residues: CASSFGVSSYNSPLHF. The whole variable domain, filled in from reference TRBV28 and TRBJ1-6, reads DVKVTQSSRYLVKRTGEKVFLECVQDMDHENMFWYRQDPGLGLRLIYFSYDVKMKEKGDIPEGYSVSREKKERFSLILESASTNQTSMYLCASSFGVSSYNSPLHFGNGTRLTVT.

As for this clonotype: The junction departs from germline at one end; a sequencing error may be responsible. The CDR3 reads CASSLAGRGNSEAFF. In DNA form, the CDR3 reads TGTGCCAGCAGCTTAGCAGGGAGAGGGAACTCTGAAGCTTTCTTT. The chain links TRBV7-6 to TRBJ1-1; D is ambiguous. Germline assignment: CDR1 SGHVS and CDR2 FNYEAQ. CDR3 length equals 15 residues.

CDR3 coding DNA: TGTGCCAGCAGCCGGGAGGGGAGACCAGAGACCCAGTACTTC. Its protein is CASSREGRPETQYF. The gene calls are TRBV6-5 and TRBJ2-5, with 8 bases that match TRBD2. V trimming: 6 bases; J trimming: 4 bases; junction bases outside the gene matches: 7. The length of the CDR3 is 14 residues. The germline V gene has CDR1 MNHEY and CDR2 SVGAGI.

This clonotype was counted only a few times. The J gene is TRBJ2-2, the V gene TRBV3-1; 8 bases are shared with TRBD2. The CDR3 has 14 amino acids. V lost 11 bases and J lost 4; bases outside the gene matches: 9. The germline V gene encodes CDR1 LGHDT and CDR2 YNNKEL (reference sequence). CDR3 protein: CAARGGSATGELFF. The CDR3 DNA reads TGTGCCGCCCGGGGGGGGTCGGCCACCGGGGAGCTGTTTTTT.

This clonotype was seen more than once but under ten times. The J gene is TRBJ1-2, the V gene TRBV7-2, with 7 bases aligning to TRBD1. J lost 4 bases, V lost 5 bases, and 10 bases had no gene match. Germline CDR1 is SGHTA and CDR2 is FQGNSA. The CDR3 totals 15 residues. CDR3 DNA sequence: TGTGCCAGCAGCGAACGAATGGGACAGACCTATGGCTACACCTTC. Protein sequence: CASSERMGQTYGYTF.